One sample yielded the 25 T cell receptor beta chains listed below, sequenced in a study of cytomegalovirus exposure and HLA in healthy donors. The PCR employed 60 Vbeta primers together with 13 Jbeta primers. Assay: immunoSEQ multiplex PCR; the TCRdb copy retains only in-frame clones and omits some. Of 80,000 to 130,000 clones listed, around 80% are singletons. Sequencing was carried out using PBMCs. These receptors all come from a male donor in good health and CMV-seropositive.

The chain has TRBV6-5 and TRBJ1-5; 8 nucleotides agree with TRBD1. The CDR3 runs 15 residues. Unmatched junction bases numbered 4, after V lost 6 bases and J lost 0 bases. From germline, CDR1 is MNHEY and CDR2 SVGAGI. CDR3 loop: CASRKTGGSNQPQHF. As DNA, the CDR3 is TGTGCCAGCAGGAAAACAGGGGGTAGCAATCAGCCCCAGCATTTT.

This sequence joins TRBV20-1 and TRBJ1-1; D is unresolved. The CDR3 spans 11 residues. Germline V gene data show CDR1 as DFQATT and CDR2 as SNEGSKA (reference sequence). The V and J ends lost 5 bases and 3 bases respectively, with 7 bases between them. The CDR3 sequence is CSAGEDTEAFF. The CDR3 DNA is TGCAGTGCTGGGGAGGACACTGAAGCTTTCTTT.

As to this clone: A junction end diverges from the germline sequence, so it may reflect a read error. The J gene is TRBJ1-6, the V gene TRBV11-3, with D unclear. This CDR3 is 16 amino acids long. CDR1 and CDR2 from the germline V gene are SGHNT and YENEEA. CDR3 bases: TGCGCCAGCAGCTTAGTTCTAGGAGGGAGGTTGTCACCCCTCCACTTT. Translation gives CASSLVLGGRLSPLHF.

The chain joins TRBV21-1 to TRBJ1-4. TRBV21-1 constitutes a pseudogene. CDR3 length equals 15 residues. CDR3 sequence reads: CASSSRGGSNEKLFF. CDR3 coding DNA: TGTGCCAGCAGCAGCCGGGGGGGGTCTAATGAAAAACTGTTTTTT.

Here the CDR3 reads CASSIASGGTEAFF. CDR3 sequence (DNA): TGTGCCAGTAGTATAGCTTCAGGGGGGACTGAAGCTTTCTTT. The V and J genes are TRBV19 and TRBJ1-1, with TRBD1 matching over 7 bases. V shed 1 base, J shed 5 bases, and the junction held 4 bases outside the gene matches. The CDR3 has 14 amino acids. CDR1 is LNHDA and CDR2 is SQIVND in the germline V gene (reference sequence).

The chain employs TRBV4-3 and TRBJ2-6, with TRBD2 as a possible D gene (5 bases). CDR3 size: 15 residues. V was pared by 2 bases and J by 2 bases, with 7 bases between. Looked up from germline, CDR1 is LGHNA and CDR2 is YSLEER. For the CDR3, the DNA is TGCGCCAGCAGCCAAATCGGGACTGGGGCCAACGTCCTGACTTTC. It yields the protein CASSQIGTGANVLTF.

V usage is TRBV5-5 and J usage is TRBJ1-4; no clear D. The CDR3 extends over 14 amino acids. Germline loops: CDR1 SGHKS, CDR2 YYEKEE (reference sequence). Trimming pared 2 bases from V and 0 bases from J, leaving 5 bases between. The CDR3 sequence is CASSLQSTNEKLFF. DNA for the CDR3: TGTGCCAGCAGCTTACAGTCAACTAATGAAAAACTGTTTTTT.

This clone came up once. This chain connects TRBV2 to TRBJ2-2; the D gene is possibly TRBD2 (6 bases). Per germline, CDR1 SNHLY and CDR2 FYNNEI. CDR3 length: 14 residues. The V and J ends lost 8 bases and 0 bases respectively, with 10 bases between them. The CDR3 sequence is CASRGGANTGELFF. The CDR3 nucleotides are TGTGCCAGCCGGGGAGGAGCGAACACCGGGGAGCTGTTTTTT.

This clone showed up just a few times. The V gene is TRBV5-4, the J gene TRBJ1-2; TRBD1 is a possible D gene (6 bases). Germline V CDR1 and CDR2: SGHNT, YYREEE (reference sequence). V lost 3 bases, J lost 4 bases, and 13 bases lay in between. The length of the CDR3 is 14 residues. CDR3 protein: CASSSTTGSYGYTF. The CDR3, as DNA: TGTGCCAGCAGCTCCACGACAGGTTCCTATGGCTACACCTTC.

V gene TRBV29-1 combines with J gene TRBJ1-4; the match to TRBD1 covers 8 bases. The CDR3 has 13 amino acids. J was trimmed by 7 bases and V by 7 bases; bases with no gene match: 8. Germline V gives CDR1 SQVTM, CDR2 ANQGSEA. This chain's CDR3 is CSGGGQGGEKLFF. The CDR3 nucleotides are TGCAGCGGGGGAGGACAGGGAGGTGAAAAACTGTTTTTT. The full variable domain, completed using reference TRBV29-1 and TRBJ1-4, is SAVISQKPSRDICQRGTSLTIQCQVDSQVTMMFWYRQQPGQSLTLIATANQGSEATYESGFVIDKFPISRPNLTFSTLTVSNMSPEDSSIYLCSGGGQGGEKLFFGSGTQLSVL.

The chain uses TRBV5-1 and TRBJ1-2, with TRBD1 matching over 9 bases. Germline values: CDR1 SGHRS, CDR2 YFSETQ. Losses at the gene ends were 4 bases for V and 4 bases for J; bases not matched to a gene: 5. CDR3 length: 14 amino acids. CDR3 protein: CASSLDRGAYGYTF. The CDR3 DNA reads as TGCGCCAGCAGCCTTGACAGGGGGGCCTATGGCTACACCTTC.

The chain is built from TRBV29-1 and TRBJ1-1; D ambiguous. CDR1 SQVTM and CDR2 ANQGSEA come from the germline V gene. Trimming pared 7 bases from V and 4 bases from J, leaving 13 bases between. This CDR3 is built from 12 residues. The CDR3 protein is CSAEGGFTEAFF. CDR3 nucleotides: TGCAGCGCCGAGGGCGGATTCACTGAAGCTTTCTTT. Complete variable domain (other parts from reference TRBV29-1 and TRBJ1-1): SAVISQKPSRDICQRGTSLTIQCQVDSQVTMMFWYRQQPGQSLTLIATANQGSEATYESGFVIDKFPISRPNLTFSTLTVSNMSPEDSSIYLCSAEGGFTEAFFGQGTRLTVV.

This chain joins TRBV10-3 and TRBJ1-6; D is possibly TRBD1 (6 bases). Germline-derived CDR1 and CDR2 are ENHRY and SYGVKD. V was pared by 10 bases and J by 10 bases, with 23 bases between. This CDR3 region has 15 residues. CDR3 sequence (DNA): TGTGCCAGCACCTCAAAGACAGGTGAAGGATCACCCCTCCACTTT. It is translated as CASTSKTGEGSPLHF.

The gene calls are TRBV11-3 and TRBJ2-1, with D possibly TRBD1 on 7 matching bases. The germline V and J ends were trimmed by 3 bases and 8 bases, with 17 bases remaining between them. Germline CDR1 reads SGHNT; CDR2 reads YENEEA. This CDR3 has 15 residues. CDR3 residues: CASSFNGQEGYEQFF. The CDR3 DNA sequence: TGTGCCAGCAGCTTCAACGGACAGGAGGGCTATGAGCAGTTCTTC.

CDR3 residues: CASSAQYRENTEAFF. DNA of the CDR3: TGTGCCAGCAGTGCCCAATACCGGGAGAACACTGAAGCTTTCTTT. The J gene is TRBJ1-1, the V gene TRBV6-1; D remains ambiguous. Germline CDR1 is MNHNS and CDR2 is SASEGT. Trimming shortened V by 4 bases and J by 1 base, and 13 bases separated the two germline ends. This CDR3 contains 15 residues.

Here the CDR3 reads CASSLGGRAGETQYF. Written as DNA, the CDR3 is TGTGCCAGCAGCTTAGGGGGGAGGGCCGGCGAGACCCAGTACTTC. The rearrangement joins TRBV11-2 to TRBJ2-5, with 7 bases fitting TRBD2. CDR3 length equals 15 residues. V dropped 1 base and J dropped 5; count of bases not matched to a gene: 7. Germline-derived CDR1 and CDR2 are SGHAT and FQNNGV.

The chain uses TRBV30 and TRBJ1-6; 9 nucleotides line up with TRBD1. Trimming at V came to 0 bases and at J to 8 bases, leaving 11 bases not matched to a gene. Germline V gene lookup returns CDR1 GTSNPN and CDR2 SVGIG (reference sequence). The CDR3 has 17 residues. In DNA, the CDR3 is TGTGCCTGGAGTGTGGTGATTGGGACAGGGTTCGATTCACCCCTCCACTTT. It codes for CAWSVVIGTGFDSPLHF.

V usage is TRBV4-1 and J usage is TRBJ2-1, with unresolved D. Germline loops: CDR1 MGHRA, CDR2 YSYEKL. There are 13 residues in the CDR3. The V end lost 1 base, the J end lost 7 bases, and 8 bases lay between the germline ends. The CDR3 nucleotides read TGCGCCAGCAGCCAAGGGGCGTTGAATGAGCAGTTCTTC. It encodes CASSQGALNEQFF.

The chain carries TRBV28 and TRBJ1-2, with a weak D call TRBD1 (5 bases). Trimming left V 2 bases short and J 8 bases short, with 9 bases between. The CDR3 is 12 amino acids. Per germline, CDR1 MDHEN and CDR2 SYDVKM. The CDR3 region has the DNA TGTGCCAGCAGTTTACGGGGGAGAGGCTACACCTTC. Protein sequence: CASSLRGRGYTF.

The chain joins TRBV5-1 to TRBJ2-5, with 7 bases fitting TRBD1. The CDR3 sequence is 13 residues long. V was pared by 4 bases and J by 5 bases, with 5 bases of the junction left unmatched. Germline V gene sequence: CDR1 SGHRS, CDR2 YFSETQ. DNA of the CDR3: TGCGCCAGCAGCAGGACAGGTCTGGAGACCCAGTACTTC. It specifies CASSRTGLETQYF.

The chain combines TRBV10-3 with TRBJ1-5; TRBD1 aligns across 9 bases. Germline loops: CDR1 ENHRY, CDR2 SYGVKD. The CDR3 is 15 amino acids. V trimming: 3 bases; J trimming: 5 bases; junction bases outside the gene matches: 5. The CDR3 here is CAISDPGQGYQPQHF. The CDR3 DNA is TGTGCCATCAGTGATCCGGGACAGGGTTATCAGCCCCAGCATTTT.

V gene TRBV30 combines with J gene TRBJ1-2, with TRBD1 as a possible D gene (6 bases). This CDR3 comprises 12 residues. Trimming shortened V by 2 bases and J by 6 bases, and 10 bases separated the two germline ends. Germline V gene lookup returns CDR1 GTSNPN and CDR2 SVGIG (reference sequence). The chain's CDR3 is CAWSSGAHGYTF. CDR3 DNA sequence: TGTGCCTGGAGTTCAGGGGCCCATGGCTACACCTTC.

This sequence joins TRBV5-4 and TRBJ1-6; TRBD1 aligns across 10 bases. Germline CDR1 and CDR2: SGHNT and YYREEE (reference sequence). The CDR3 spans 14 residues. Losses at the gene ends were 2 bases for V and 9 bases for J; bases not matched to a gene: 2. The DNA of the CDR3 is TGTGCCAGCAGCTTCGGGACAGGGGTTTCACCCCTCCACTTT. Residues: CASSFGTGVSPLHF.

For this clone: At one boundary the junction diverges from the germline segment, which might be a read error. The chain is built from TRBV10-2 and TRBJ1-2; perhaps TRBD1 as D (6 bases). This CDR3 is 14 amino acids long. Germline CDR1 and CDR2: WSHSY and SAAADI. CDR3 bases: TGCGCCAGCAGTGAGATAGCCAGGGGCAGTCTCCACACTTTC. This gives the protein CASSEIARGSLHTF.

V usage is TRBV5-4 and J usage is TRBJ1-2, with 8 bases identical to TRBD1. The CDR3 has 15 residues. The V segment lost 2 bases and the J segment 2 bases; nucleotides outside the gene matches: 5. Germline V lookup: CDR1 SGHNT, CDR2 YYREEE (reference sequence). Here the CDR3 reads CASSLVGQENYGYTF. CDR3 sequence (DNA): TGTGCCAGCAGCTTAGTGGGACAGGAAAACTATGGCTACACCTTC.